This T cell receptor beta chain was sequenced during a study of control samples from healthy donors and cancer patients. Only in-frame clones appear in the TCRdb table, and some are missing; sequencing was by immunoSEQ multiplex PCR. The table shows about 49,000 clones, with just over 85% occurring only once. Trimming pared 4 bases from V and 0 bases from J, leaving 13 bases between. This CDR3 comprises 16 residues. Sequencing was done on a sample of PBMCs. The chain uses TRBV23-1 and TRBJ1-3; D gene uncertain. TRBV23-1 is assigned to the ORF class and has an uncertain function. The receptor comes from a woman aged 45-65 years with lung cancer. In DNA, the CDR3 is TGCGCCAGCAGTCGAGTATGGAATTACTCTGGAAACACCATATATTTT. The encoded protein is CASSRVWNYSGNTIYF.